Sequencing of this TCR beta chain was carried out in a study of human T cells and chemical hapten exposure. Trimming removed 3 bases from V and 3 bases from J, with 12 bases in between. The CDR3 covers 15 residues. Germline CDR1 reads MDHEN; CDR2 reads SYDVKM. MiXCR, run by TCRdb on the RACE reads, gives a single entry per CDR3 protein. This sample has about 54,000 distinct CDR3 sequences, with just under 10% found just once. The time point here: patch test 2, 6 weeks after DPC sensitization. Treatment noted: therapeutic diphenylcyclopropenone sensitization with weekly scalp DPC. The chain is built from TRBV28 and TRBJ1-5; D possibly corresponds to TRBD1 (5 bases). Sequencing was performed on whole blood, taken in connection with sensitization to the hapten diphenylcyclopropenone (DPC). The origin of this receptor is a woman aged 45-60 years with alopecia areata. Some clones in this sample may be carry-over from other donors' samples. The CDR3 nucleotides are TGTGCCAGCAGTTTTGATCGGGGGGTCAATCAGCCCCAGCATTTT. Protein product: CASSFDRGVNQPQHF.